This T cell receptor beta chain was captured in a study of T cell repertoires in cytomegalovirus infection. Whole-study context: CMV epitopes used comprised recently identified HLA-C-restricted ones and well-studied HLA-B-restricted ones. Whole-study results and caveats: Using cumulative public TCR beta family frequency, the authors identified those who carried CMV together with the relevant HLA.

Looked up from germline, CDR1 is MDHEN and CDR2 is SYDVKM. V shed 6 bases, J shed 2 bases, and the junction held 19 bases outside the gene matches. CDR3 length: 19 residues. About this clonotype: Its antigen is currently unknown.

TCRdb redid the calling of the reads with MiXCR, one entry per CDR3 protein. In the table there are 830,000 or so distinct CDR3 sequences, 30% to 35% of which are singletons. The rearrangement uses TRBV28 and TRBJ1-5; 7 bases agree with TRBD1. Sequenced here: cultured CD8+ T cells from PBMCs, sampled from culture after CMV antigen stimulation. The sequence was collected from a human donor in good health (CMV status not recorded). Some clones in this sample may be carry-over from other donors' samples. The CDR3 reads CASSDPDRVGGVRNQPQHF. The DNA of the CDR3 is TGTGCCAGCAGCGATCCTGACAGGGTGGGAGGTGTACGCAATCAGCCCCAGCATTTT.